These 21 T cell receptor beta chains share one sample of origin, sequenced in a study of CD4 T cells in relation to SARS-CoV-2 and coronaviruses. These receptors lack a known antigen. Only in-frame clones appear in the TCRdb table, and some are missing; sequencing was by immunoSEQ multiplex PCR. The data show about 19,000 clones, around 80% seen once. CD4+ T cells from unexposed donors were obtained before the COVID-19 pandemic (2011-2018). CD4+ T cells were isolated from the cells after more than 8 days of culture. The sample comprised CD4+ T cells from PBMCs, cultured in vitro. These TCRs come from a human donor in good health.

The sample holds a few counts of this clone. The chain uses TRBV5-1 and TRBJ2-7; 7 bases line up with TRBD1. Germline V gene lookup returns CDR1 SGHRS and CDR2 YFSETQ. With V trimmed by 4 bases and J by 1 base, 5 bases remained unmatched. The CDR3 contains 14 residues. CDR3 sequence reads: CASSIGTVSYEQYF. CDR3 nucleotide sequence: TGCGCCAGCAGCATTGGGACAGTATCCTACGAGCAGTACTTC.

This clone was seen once. The chain couples TRBV2 to TRBJ2-3, with 16 bases lining up with TRBD2. This CDR3 is built from 23 residues. V shed 2 bases and J 0 bases; nucleotides not matched to a gene: 17. The V gene's germline CDR1 is SNHLY and CDR2 FYNNEI. CDR3 in amino acids: CASSEYPTGTSGGVLGSTDTQYF. The CDR3 bases are TGTGCCAGCAGTGAATACCCCACTGGGACTAGCGGGGGGGTTTTGGGGAGCACAGATACGCAGTATTTT.

The chain employs TRBV5-8 and TRBJ2-7, with D perhaps matching TRBD1 (6 bases). CDR1 is SGHTS, CDR2 YDEGEE, per germline. The CDR3 is made up of 15 amino acids. V was trimmed by 5 bases and J by 0 bases, leaving 15 bases between them. The CDR3: CASSSQPDSSYEQYF. The CDR3 bases are TGTGCCAGCAGTTCCCAACCGGACAGCTCCTACGAGCAGTACTTC.

This clone has a handful of counts. The chain combines TRBV12-3 or TRBV12-4 with TRBJ1-2, with TRBD1 matching over 12 bases. This CDR3 contains 13 residues. Losses at the gene ends were 5 bases for V and 8 bases for J; bases not matched to a gene: 3. The CDR3 sequence: CASSRDRGLGYTF. The CDR3 nucleotides read TGTGCCAGCAGTAGGGACAGGGGGCTGGGCTACACCTTC.

The CDR3 DNA reads TGTGCCAGCAGCTGGGACACTGAAGCTTTCTTT. Translated: CASSWDTEAFF. This chain joins TRBV5-6 and TRBJ1-1; no reliable D call. The CDR3 is made up of 11 amino acids. The germline CDR1 and CDR2 sequences are SGHDT and YYEEEE. Trimming removed 3 bases at V and 3 bases at J, with 3 bases between.

The V gene is TRBV9, the J gene TRBJ2-5; D remains unclear. The length of the CDR3 is 13 residues. Germline lookup yields CDR1 SGDLS and CDR2 YYNGEE. Trimming stripped 0 bases from V and 4 bases from J, with 7 bases between. The CDR3 DNA sequence: TGTGCCAGCAGCGTAGGCTGGGGAGAGACCCAGTACTTC. Translating gives CASSVGWGETQYF.

The CDR3 sequence: CASSQPGRKTLAKNIQYF. In nucleotides, the CDR3 is TGCGCCAGCAGCCAACCGGGACGGAAAACCCTAGCCAAAAACATTCAGTACTTC. V gene TRBV4-1 combines with J gene TRBJ2-4; D tentatively reads TRBD1 or TRBD2 (5 bases each). The CDR3 loop spans 18 amino acids. CDR1 is MGHRA and CDR2 is YSYEKL in the germline V gene. Trimming cost V 2 bases and J 0 bases, with 17 bases left between them.

The chain carries TRBV6-5 and TRBJ2-7; the D gene is possibly TRBD1 (6 bases). In germline, CDR1 is MNHEY, CDR2 SVGAGI. The CDR3 runs 13 residues. Trimming removed 4 bases at V and 3 bases at J, with 10 bases between. The CDR3 region is CASSWGQDYEQYF. CDR3 nucleotides: TGTGCCAGCAGTTGGGGACAAGACTACGAGCAGTACTTC.

The chain employs TRBV2 and TRBJ2-7, with no clear D. CDR3 length: 15 residues. Trimming removed 6 bases at V and 1 base at J, with 16 bases between. CDR1 is SNHLY, CDR2 FYNNEI, per germline. The CDR3 DNA sequence: TGTGCCAGCAGCGAGGTCGTCAGACGGTCCTACGAGCAGTACTTC. It is translated as CASSEVVRRSYEQYF.

The chain recombines TRBV2 with TRBJ2-5, with D tentatively TRBD1 (6 bases). Trimming took 8 bases from V and 0 from J, leaving 13 bases between them. The CDR3 contains 14 residues. From germline, CDR1 is SNHLY and CDR2 FYNNEI. The CDR3 nucleotides are TGTGCCAGCCAAGGGGGAACGGACCAAGAGACCCAGTACTTC. Translated, it gives CASQGGTDQETQYF.

There are a few counts of this clone. The genes are TRBV4-2 and TRBJ2-7; 8 nucleotides line up with TRBD2. V trimming: 0 bases; J trimming: 0 bases; junction bases outside the gene matches: 1. The germline CDR1 and CDR2 sequences are LGHNA and YNFKEQ. The CDR3 extends over 15 amino acids. The CDR3 DNA reads TGTGCCAGCAGCCAAGAAAGCGGGAGCTCCTACGAGCAGTACTTC. It codes for CASSQESGSSYEQYF.

V usage is TRBV10-3 and J usage is TRBJ2-3, with TRBD2 matching over 10 bases. There are 15 residues in the CDR3. Trimming cost V 3 bases and J 3 bases; bases outside gene matches: 3. Looked up from germline, CDR1 is ENHRY and CDR2 is SYGVKD. DNA for the CDR3: TGTGCCATCAGTGAAAGAGCGGGGGGGACAGATACGCAGTATTTT. It yields the protein CAISERAGGTDTQYF.

The chain carries TRBV5-1 and TRBJ1-1, with D perhaps matching TRBD1 (6 bases). V was clipped by 4 bases and J by 1 base, with 11 bases between them. The CDR3 has 14 amino acids. The germline gives CDR1 SGHRS, CDR2 YFSETQ. CDR3 DNA: TGCGCCAGCAGCCCAGGGACAACGAACACTGAAGCTTTCTTT. This translates into CASSPGTTNTEAFF.

The chain joins TRBV7-3 to TRBJ1-6; maybe TRBD1 (5 bases). The V gene's germline CDR1 is SGHTA and CDR2 FQGTGA. V was trimmed by 7 bases and J by 9 bases, leaving 16 bases between them. The CDR3 is made up of 14 amino acids. The CDR3 is CASKHPPGGSPLHF. CDR3 DNA: TGTGCCAGCAAACATCCGCCGGGGGGTTCACCCCTCCACTTT.

The chain links TRBV29-1 to TRBJ2-7, with TRBD1 matching over 11 bases. V was clipped by 3 bases and J by 6 bases; unmatched bases: 4. The germline CDR1 and CDR2 sequences are SQVTM and ANQGSEA. This CDR3 is built from 13 residues. DNA of the CDR3: TGCAGCGTTGAGCGGGACAGGGGGGGCGAGCAGTACTTC. This gives the protein CSVERDRGGEQYF.

This clone appeared once. This sequence joins TRBV11-1 and TRBJ2-1, with D tentatively TRBD2 (7 bases). CDR1 and CDR2 from the germline V gene are SGHAT and FQDESV (reference sequence). This CDR3 region has 14 residues. Between the trimmed V and J ends, which lost 6 bases and 7 bases, there was a span of 16 bases. CDR3 region: CASSAGAYPNEQFF. In nucleotides, the CDR3 is TGTGCCAGCAGTGCGGGGGCGTATCCGAATGAGCAGTTCTTC.

V and J are TRBV18 and TRBJ1-2, with no clear D. CDR3 length equals 14 residues. CDR1 is KGHSH and CDR2 is LQKENI in the germline V gene. V dropped 2 bases and J dropped 4 bases, with 11 bases sitting between them. CDR3 loop: CASSPTSTSYGYTF. DNA of the CDR3: TGTGCCAGCTCACCAACCTCGACAAGCTATGGCTACACCTTC. Filled out from reference TRBV18 and TRBJ1-2, the complete variable domain reads NAGVMQNPRHLVRRRGQEARLRCSPMKGHSHVYWYRQLPEEGLKFMVYLQKENIIDESGMPKERFSAEFPKEGPSILRIQQVVRGDSAAYFCASSPTSTSYGYTFGSGTRLTVV.

This chain connects TRBV7-8 to TRBJ2-3; a possible D gene is TRBD1 (5 bases). Germline V lookup: CDR1 SGHVS, CDR2 FQNEAQ. The CDR3 consists of 16 residues. Trimming took off 1 base at V and 0 bases at J, with 11 bases between the two ends. The CDR3 is CASSLGGRTSTDTQYF. CDR3 DNA: TGTGCCAGCAGCTTAGGGGGCAGAACGAGCACAGATACGCAGTATTTT.

The rearrangement uses TRBV3-1 (or the pseudogene TRBV3-2) and TRBJ2-1; no clear D gene. Trimming pared 1 base from V and 8 bases from J, leaving 3 bases between. The CDR3 runs 11 residues. The germline gives CDR1 LGHDT, CDR2 YNNKEL (reference sequence). CDR3 DNA: TGTGCCAGCAGCCAAGCCTATGAGCAGTTCTTC. This sequence encodes CASSQAYEQFF.

V gene TRBV2 combines with J gene TRBJ2-1, with D perhaps TRBD2 (7 bases). Trimming removed 8 bases at V and 3 bases at J, with 14 bases between. The V gene's germline CDR1 is SNHLY and CDR2 FYNNEI. This CDR3 spans 14 amino acids. The CDR3 coding sequence is TGTGCCAGCGAAGGGGGGGCGGTCTACAATGAGCAGTTCTTC. It is translated as CASEGGAVYNEQFF.

This clone was counted a single time. The chain is built from TRBV6-5 and TRBJ2-3, with 10 positions matching TRBD2. The CDR3 is 15 amino acids. Germline V lookup: CDR1 MNHEY, CDR2 SVGAGI. Losses at the gene ends were 7 bases for V and 3 bases for J; bases not matched to a gene: 7. CDR3 bases: TGTGCCAGCACCCGGGGGACTAGCGCTACAGATACGCAGTATTTT. Amino acid sequence: CASTRGTSATDTQYF.